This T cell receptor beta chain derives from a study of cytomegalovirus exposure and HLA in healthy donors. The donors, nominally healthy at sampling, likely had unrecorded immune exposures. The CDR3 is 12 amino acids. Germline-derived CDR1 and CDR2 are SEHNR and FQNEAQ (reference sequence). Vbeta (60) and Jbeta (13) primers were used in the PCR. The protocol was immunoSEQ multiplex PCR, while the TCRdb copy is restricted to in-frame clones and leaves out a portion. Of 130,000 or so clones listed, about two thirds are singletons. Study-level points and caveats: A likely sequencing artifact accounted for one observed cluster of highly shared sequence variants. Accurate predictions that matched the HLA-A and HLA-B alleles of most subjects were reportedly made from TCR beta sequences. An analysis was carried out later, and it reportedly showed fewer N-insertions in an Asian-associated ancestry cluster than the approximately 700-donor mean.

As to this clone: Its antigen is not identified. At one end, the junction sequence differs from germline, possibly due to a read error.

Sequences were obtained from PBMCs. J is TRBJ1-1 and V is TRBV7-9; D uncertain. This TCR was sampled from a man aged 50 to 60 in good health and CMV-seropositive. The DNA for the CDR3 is TGTTCCAGTAATCTTGGCGGCACTGAAGCTTTCTTT. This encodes CSSNLGGTEAFF.